These 19 T cell receptor beta chains came from one sample sequenced in a study of OX40 agonist ivuxolimab in advanced cancers. Measured with immunoSEQ multiplex PCR; TCRdb has only the in-frame clones, and not every one. The sample records tens of thousands of clones, 80% to 85% being singletons. This specimen was CD4+ or CD8+ T cells sorted from blood, taken in a trial of the OX40 agonist ivuxolimab. These receptors originate from an adult with an advanced solid tumor such as melanoma, head and neck, liver or kidney cancer.

The V call is TRBV6-5, the J call TRBJ2-3; TRBD2 agrees at 9 bases. V was clipped by 4 bases and J by 1 base; unmatched bases: 3. This CDR3 contains 15 residues. CDR1 MNHEY and CDR2 SVGAGI come from the germline V gene. CDR3 sequence reads: CASSSPSGGTDTQYF. CDR3 in DNA: TGTGCCAGCAGTTCCCCTAGCGGGGGCACAGATACGCAGTATTTT.

This chain links TRBV7-8 with TRBJ1-1, with D possibly being TRBD1 (5 bases). The CDR3 extends over 13 amino acids. The V and J ends lost 3 bases and 6 bases respectively, with 11 bases between them. From germline, CDR1 is SGHVS and CDR2 FQNEAQ. This CDR3 reads CASSFQGRAEAFF. DNA for the CDR3: TGTGCCAGCAGCTTCCAGGGTCGGGCTGAAGCTTTCTTT.

J is TRBJ2-2 and V is TRBV7-9; D perhaps matches TRBD2 (6 bases). This CDR3 has 15 amino acids. CDR1 is SEHNR, CDR2 FQNEAQ, per germline (reference sequence). Trimming cost V 5 bases and J 4 bases, with 14 bases left between them. CDR3 amino acids: CASSPTTSRTGELFF. The DNA of the CDR3 is TGTGCCAGCAGCCCAACGACTAGTCGCACCGGGGAGCTGTTTTTT. Supplemented by reference TRBV7-9 and TRBJ2-2, the full variable domain reads DTGVSQNPRHKITKRGQNVTFRCDPISEHNRLYWYRQTLGQGPEFLTYFQNEAQLEKSRLLSDRFSAERPKGSFSTLEIQRTEQGDSAMYLCASSPTTSRTGELFFGEGSRLTVL.

The chain couples TRBV15 to TRBJ2-1; the D gene is possibly TRBD2 (6 bases). V was cut by 0 bases and J by 6 bases, with 15 bases left in between. The CDR3 runs 16 residues. Germline CDR1 is LNHNV and CDR2 is YYDKDF (reference sequence). CDR3 coding DNA: TGTGCCACCAGCAGAGATCATAGACTAGGAGGCAATGAGCAGTTCTTC. Residues: CATSRDHRLGGNEQFF.

CDR3 sequence reads: CASSLDPGSTNTGELFF. CDR3 sequence (DNA): TGTGCCAGCAGCTTAGATCCGGGGTCGACGAACACCGGGGAGCTGTTTTTT. V usage is TRBV11-2 and J usage is TRBJ2-2, with D possibly matching TRBD2 (5 bases). The V gene's germline CDR1 is SGHAT and CDR2 FQNNGV. Trimming cost V 0 bases and J 0 bases, with 11 bases left between them. The CDR3 has 17 amino acids.

This clone was seen just once. The chain combines TRBV5-1 with TRBJ1-1, with 10 bases that match TRBD1. Germline V gene lookup returns CDR1 SGHRS and CDR2 YFSETQ. V shed 8 bases, J shed 5 bases, and the junction held 24 bases outside the gene matches. The CDR3 runs 19 residues. CDR3: CASNQPPPRRDRGGTEAFF. In DNA form, the CDR3 reads TGCGCCAGTAACCAGCCCCCCCCGCGACGGGACAGGGGAGGAACTGAAGCTTTCTTT.

This chain connects TRBV30 to TRBJ2-3; D call uncertain. V lost 5 bases and J lost 4, with 7 bases in between. This CDR3 is 11 amino acids long. The germline V gene has CDR1 GTSNPN and CDR2 SVGIG (reference sequence). The CDR3 DNA is TGTGCCTGGGGCCACTCAGATACGCAGTATTTT. Residues: CAWGHSDTQYF. Full variable domain (outside the CDR3, taken from reference TRBV30 and TRBJ2-3): SQTIHQWPATLVQPVGSPLSLECTVEGTSNPNLYWYRQAAGRGLQLLFYSVGIGQISSEVPQNLSASRPQDRQFILSSKKLLLSDSGFYLCAWGHSDTQYFGPGTRLTVL.

The V gene is TRBV6-5, the J gene TRBJ2-1; D is ambiguous. Trimming took off 6 bases at V and 0 bases at J, with 12 bases between the two ends. The CDR3 extends over 15 amino acids. In germline, CDR1 is MNHEY, CDR2 SVGAGI. In DNA, the CDR3 is TGTGCCAGCAGGATAGACCGATACTCCTACAATGAGCAGTTCTTC. Protein product: CASRIDRYSYNEQFF.

There are a few counts of this clone. This chain joins TRBV19 and TRBJ1-2; D is perhaps TRBD1 (5 bases). The V end was cut by 8 bases, the J end by 0 bases, with 16 bases between. This CDR3 is built from 15 residues. Germline assignment: CDR1 LNHDA and CDR2 SQIVND (reference sequence). This CDR3 is CASVTGGSTNYGYTF. CDR3 bases: TGTGCCAGTGTCACCGGGGGGAGCACTAACTATGGCTACACCTTC.

The chain combines TRBV7-7 with TRBJ2-5; 15 bases agree with TRBD2. Germline CDR1 and CDR2: SSHAT and FNYEAQ (reference sequence). Trimming cost V 5 bases and J 5 bases; bases outside gene matches: 6. The CDR3 loop spans 16 amino acids. The CDR3 nucleotides read TGTGCCAGCAGCCGGACTAGCGGGGGGGCAAGGGAGACCCAGTACTTC. As protein: CASSRTSGGARETQYF.

The V gene is TRBV18, the J gene TRBJ1-2; D might be TRBD1 (5 bases). CDR3 length: 14 residues. The germline V and J ends were trimmed by 3 bases and 8 bases, with 16 bases remaining between them. Germline loops: CDR1 KGHSH, CDR2 LQKENI. The CDR3 DNA sequence: TGTGCCAGCTCACCGATTGAATCAGGGAAGGGCTACACCTTC. It specifies CASSPIESGKGYTF. The full variable domain, completed using reference TRBV18 and TRBJ1-2, is NAGVMQNPRHLVRRRGQEARLRCSPMKGHSHVYWYRQLPEEGLKFMVYLQKENIIDESGMPKERFSAEFPKEGPSILRIQQVVRGDSAAYFCASSPIESGKGYTFGSGTRLTVV.

The V gene is TRBV2, the J gene TRBJ1-4, with a weak D call TRBD1 (5 bases). Trimming stripped 3 bases from V and 7 bases from J, with 15 bases between. The CDR3 extends over 15 amino acids. Per the germline V gene, CDR1 is SNHLY and CDR2 is FYNNEI. Here the CDR3 reads CASSELGRRGEKLFF. The CDR3 DNA reads as TGTGCCAGCAGTGAGCTGGGACGGCGGGGTGAAAAACTGTTTTTT.

This chain joins TRBV28 and TRBJ1-5, with D possibly TRBD1 on 5 matching bases. The CDR3 length is 16 residues. CDR1 is MDHEN and CDR2 is SYDVKM in the germline V gene. V shed 6 bases and J shed 0 bases, with 15 bases lying between them. The CDR3 region is CASSLTAIYSNQPQHF. The CDR3 DNA is TGTGCCAGCAGCTTGACAGCCATCTATAGCAATCAGCCCCAGCATTTT. The full variable domain, rest sourced from reference TRBV28 and TRBJ1-5, is DVKVTQSSRYLVKRTGEKVFLECVQDMDHENMFWYRQDPGLGLRLIYFSYDVKMKEKGDIPEGYSVSREKKERFSLILESASTNQTSMYLCASSLTAIYSNQPQHFGDGTRLSIL.

This clone showed up just a few times. This chain connects TRBV11-3 to TRBJ1-2; no clear D. V was shortened by 0 bases and J by 4 bases, with 12 bases between the two germline ends. The CDR3 extends over 15 amino acids. Germline CDR1 is SGHNT and CDR2 is YENEEA. The CDR3 sequence: CASSLETRFRYGYTF. The CDR3 DNA follows: TGTGCCAGCAGCTTAGAAACCCGGTTCCGCTATGGCTACACCTTC.

This sequence joins TRBV28 and TRBJ1-1; 9 bases fit TRBD1. Germline V gene data show CDR1 as MDHEN and CDR2 as SYDVKM. V gave up 5 bases and J gave up 4 bases; unmatched junction bases: 8. CDR3 length: 15 amino acids. The chain's CDR3 is CASSPRDRAVTEAFF. Written as DNA, the CDR3 is TGTGCCAGCAGTCCCCGGGACAGGGCAGTCACTGAAGCTTTCTTT.

This clone was detected only a few times. The gene calls are TRBV29-1 and TRBJ1-2; a weak D match, TRBD1 (6 bases). The CDR3 is made up of 12 amino acids. V shed 7 bases and J shed 0 bases, with 9 bases lying between them. CDR1 is SQVTM and CDR2 is ANQGSEA in the germline V gene. The CDR3 here is CSGGQTNYGYTF. CDR3 bases: TGCAGCGGAGGACAGACTAACTATGGCTACACCTTC.

This clone was seen a single time. This rearrangement joins TRBV5-1 to TRBJ1-5; D possibly corresponds to TRBD1 (5 bases). CDR1 is SGHRS and CDR2 is YFSETQ in the germline V gene. Trimming left V 4 bases short and J 1 base short, with 12 bases between. The CDR3 has 15 amino acids. In DNA form, the CDR3 reads TGCGCCAGCAGCCCGGAGGGGAGCAGCAATCAGCCCCAGCATTTT. The encoded protein is CASSPEGSSNQPQHF.

The chain uses TRBV5-1 and TRBJ2-1; no reliable D call. The CDR3 contains 15 residues. The V gene's germline CDR1 is SGHRS and CDR2 YFSETQ. Trimming shortened V by 6 bases and J by 0 bases, and 13 bases separated the two germline ends. The CDR3 reads CASTWAPGSYNEQFF. The DNA of the CDR3 is TGCGCCAGCACCTGGGCCCCCGGCTCCTACAATGAGCAGTTCTTC.

This clone was counted once. The chain employs TRBV19 and TRBJ2-2, with 10 bases fitting TRBD2. Germline V CDR1 and CDR2: LNHDA, SQIVND (reference sequence). The CDR3 has 16 amino acids. With 3 bases clipped from V and 4 bases from J, the junction kept 5 bases outside the gene matches. CDR3 DNA: TGTGCCAGTAGTATTAGTAGCGGGGGGCCCACCGGGGAGCTGTTTTTT. As protein: CASSISSGGPTGELFF.